This TCR beta chain was retrieved from a study of blood T cell repertoires in COVID-19. Study at large: The United States, Italy and Spain provided the acute and convalescent COVID-19 samples. PBMCs, B-cell-depleted T cells, or T cells provided the cDNA or gDNA that made up the material.

This CDR3 comprises 19 residues. V was clipped by 1 base and J by 3 bases; unmatched bases: 11. CDR1 and CDR2 from the germline V gene are LNHDA and SQIVND (reference sequence). Patients in Seattle were enrolled during active infection, then followed longitudinally. As processed by the authors: Amplification with reference gene primers provided the estimates of nucleated cell counts. The data were produced by immunoSEQ multiplex PCR, yet TCRdb's version contains in-frame clones alone and is incomplete. D and trimming were read from the DNA, whereas the V and J calls and clone size are those reported in that table. Of about 160,000 clones listed, 79% are singletons. This clone was counted a single time.

The genes are TRBV19 and TRBJ2-1, with TRBD1 matching 11 bases. Sequenced: peripheral blood. The receptor comes from an older woman with COVID-19, enrolled during active disease. The CDR3 nucleotides are TGTGCCAGTAGTATAGCCCCTTGGACAGGGGGCGGGATCTACAATGAGCAGTTCTTC. Protein sequence: CASSIAPWTGGGIYNEQFF.